This TCR beta chain was documented in a study of cytomegalovirus exposure and HLA in healthy donors. Study observations and caveats: Indistinguishability led to the exclusion of some V segments, TRBV6-2 and TRBV6-3 included.

In the case of this clone: Antigen: not known.

The PCR contained 60 Vbeta and 13 Jbeta primers. Methods used by the authors: Approximately 11 million of the roughly 77 million unique TCR beta chains counted in a later analysis were shared. Generated by immunoSEQ multiplex PCR, the TCRdb table keeps only in-frame clones and is missing some. The V and J calls and clone size are taken from that table; D and trimming were inferred from the DNA. Altogether approximately 290,000 clones are present, 80% being singletons, with the ten largest covering about 0.3%. This CDR3 has 17 amino acids. Germline values: CDR1 MDHEN, CDR2 SYDVKM. The V end was cut by 6 bases, the J end by 1 base, with 21 bases between.

The J gene is TRBJ1-1, the V gene TRBV28; tentatively, D is TRBD1 (6 bases). This receptor was taken from a girl aged 2-9 years in good health and CMV-seronegative. The specimen sequenced was PBMCs. The CDR3 coding sequence is TGTGCCAGCAGGGTCCCAACAGGGACCCCCAAGAACACTGAAGCTTTCTTT. As protein: CASRVPTGTPKNTEAFF.